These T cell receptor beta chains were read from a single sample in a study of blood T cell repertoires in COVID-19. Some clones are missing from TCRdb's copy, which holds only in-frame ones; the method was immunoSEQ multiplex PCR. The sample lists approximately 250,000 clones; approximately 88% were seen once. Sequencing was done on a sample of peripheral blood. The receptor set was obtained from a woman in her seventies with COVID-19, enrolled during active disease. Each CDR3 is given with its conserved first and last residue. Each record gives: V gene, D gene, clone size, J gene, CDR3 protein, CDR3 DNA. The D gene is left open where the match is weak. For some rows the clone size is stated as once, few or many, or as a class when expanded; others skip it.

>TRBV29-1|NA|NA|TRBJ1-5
CSVGRDSNQPQHF
TGCAGCGTTGGCAGGGATAGCAATCAGCCCCAGCATTTT
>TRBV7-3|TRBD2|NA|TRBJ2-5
CASSLRGTSVETQYF
TGTGCCAGCAGCTTAAGAGGGACTAGCGTGGAGACCCAGTACTTC
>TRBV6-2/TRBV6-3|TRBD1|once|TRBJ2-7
CASSSRQGAEQYF
TGTGCCAGCAGTTCTCGACAGGGTGCGGAGCAGTACTTC
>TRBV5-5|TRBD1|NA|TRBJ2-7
CASSSKTGGVYEQYF
TGTGCCAGCAGCTCAAAGACAGGGGGTGTGTACGAGCAGTACTTC
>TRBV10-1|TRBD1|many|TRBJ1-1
CASSRQGGTEAFF
TGCGCCAGCAGTAGACAGGGCGGTACTGAAGCTTTCTTT
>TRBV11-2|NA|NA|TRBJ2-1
CASSRVAAYNEQFF
TGTGCCAGCAGCCGCGTCGCGGCTTACAATGAGCAGTTCTTC
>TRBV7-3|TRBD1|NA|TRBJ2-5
CASSLNAGGNQETQYF
TGTGCCAGCAGCTTAAATGCAGGGGGCAACCAAGAGACCCAGTACTTC
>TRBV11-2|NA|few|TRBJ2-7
CASSPQGQPYF
TGTGCCAGCAGCCCCCAGGGGCAACCGTACTTC
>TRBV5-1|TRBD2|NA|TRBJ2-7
CASSHGLAMSYEQYF
TGCGCCAGCAGCCATGGACTAGCGATGTCCTACGAGCAGTACTTC
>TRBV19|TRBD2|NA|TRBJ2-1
CASSLSGSSYNEQFF
TGTGCCAGTAGTCTTAGCGGGAGCTCCTACAATGAGCAGTTCTTC
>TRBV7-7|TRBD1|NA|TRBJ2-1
CASSLDRDNEQFF
TGTGCTAGCAGCCTGGACAGGGACAATGAGCAGTTCTTC
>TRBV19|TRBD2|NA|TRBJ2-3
CASTKRTSGRTDTQYF
TGTGCCAGTACCAAAAGGACTAGCGGGAGGACAGATACGCAGTATTTT
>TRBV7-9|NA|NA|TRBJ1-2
CASSPMYNYGYTF
TGTGCCAGCAGCCCTATGTACAACTATGGCTACACCTTC
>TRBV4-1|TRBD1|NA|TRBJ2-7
CASSQKQGDFYEQYF
TGCGCCAGCAGCCAAAAACAGGGGGACTTTTACGAGCAGTACTTC
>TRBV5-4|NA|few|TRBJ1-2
CASSLGEKRGGYGYTF
TGTGCCAGCAGCTTGGGAGAGAAGCGGGGGGGATATGGCTACACCTTC
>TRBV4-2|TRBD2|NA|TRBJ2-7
CASSQDQSGTNYEQYF
TGTGCCAGCAGCCAGGACCAATCCGGGACTAACTACGAGCAGTACTTC
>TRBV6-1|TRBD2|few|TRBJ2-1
CASSEFEGGSSSYNEQFF
TGTGCCAGCAGTGAGTTCGAGGGCGGGAGTTCATCCTACAATGAGCAGTTCTTC
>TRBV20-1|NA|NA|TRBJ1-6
CSARQDSPLHF
TGCAGTGCGAGACAGGATTCACCCCTCCACTTT
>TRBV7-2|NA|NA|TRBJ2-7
CASSPDAGSNSYEQYF
TGTGCCAGCAGCCCAGACGCCGGGAGTAACTCCTACGAGCAGTACTTC
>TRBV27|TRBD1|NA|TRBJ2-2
CASRPTGGTAGELFF
TGTGCCAGCAGACCGACAGGGGGGACCGCCGGGGAGCTGTTTTTT
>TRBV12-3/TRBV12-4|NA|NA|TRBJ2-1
CASSLGLNEQFF
TGTGCCAGCAGTTTAGGACTCAATGAGCAGTTCTTC
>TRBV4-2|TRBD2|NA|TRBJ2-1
CASSQVYGGGSPNEQFF
TGTGCCAGCAGCCAGGTCTATGGTGGCGGGAGCCCCAATGAGCAGTTCTTC
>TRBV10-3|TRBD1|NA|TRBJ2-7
CAISERDRSGEQYF
TGTGCCATCAGTGAGCGGGACAGAAGTGGGGAGCAGTACTTC
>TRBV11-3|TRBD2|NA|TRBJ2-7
CASSLSLRRLAGRYEQYF
TGTGCCAGCAGCTTATCACTTCGTAGGCTAGCGGGAAGATACGAGCAGTACTTC
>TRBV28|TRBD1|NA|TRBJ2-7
CASKGDRNPYEQYF
TGTGCCAGCAAGGGGGACAGAAACCCCTACGAGCAGTACTTC
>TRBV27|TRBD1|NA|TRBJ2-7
CASSPSADRDLSEQYF
TGTGCCAGCAGTCCCTCCGCTGACAGGGACCTATCCGAGCAGTACTTC
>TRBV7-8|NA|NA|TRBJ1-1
CASSVTGMNTEAFF
TGTGCCAGCAGCGTTACAGGAATGAACACTGAAGCTTTCTTT
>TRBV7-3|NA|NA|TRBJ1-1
CASSLGRVNTEAFF
TGTGCCAGCAGCTTGGGCAGGGTGAACACTGAAGCTTTCTTT
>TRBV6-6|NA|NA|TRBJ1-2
CASRNHITASNYGYTF
TGTGCCAGCAGAAACCATATAACAGCATCTAACTATGGCTACACCTTC
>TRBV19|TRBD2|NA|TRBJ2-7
CASTSGRTYEQYF
TGTGCCAGTACTAGCGGGAGGACCTACGAGCAGTACTTC
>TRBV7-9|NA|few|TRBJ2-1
CASSPQPTSYNEQFF
TGTGCCAGCAGCCCACAGCCAACCTCCTACAATGAGCAGTTCTTC
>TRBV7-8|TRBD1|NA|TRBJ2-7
CASSRSGTADYEQYF
TGTGCCAGCAGCCGATCCGGGACAGCCGACTACGAGCAGTACTTC
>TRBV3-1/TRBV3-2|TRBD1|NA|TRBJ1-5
CASSPDRGNSQPQHF
TGTGCCAGCAGCCCCGACAGGGGAAATAGTCAGCCCCAGCATTTT
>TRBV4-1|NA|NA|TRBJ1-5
CASSQGGTYSNQPQHF
TGCGCCAGCAGCCAGGGAGGGACATATAGCAATCAGCCCCAGCATTTT
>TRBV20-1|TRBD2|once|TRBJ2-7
CSASLSGGSTYEQYF
TGCAGTGCTAGTCTATCGGGGGGGTCCACCTACGAGCAGTACTTC
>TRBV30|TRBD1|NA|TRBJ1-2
CAWSNRGTYGYTF
TGTGCCTGGAGTAACAGGGGGACTTATGGCTACACCTTC
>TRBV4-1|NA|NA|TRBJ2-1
CASSQGQIYNEQFF
TGCGCCAGCAGCCAAGGACAGATATACAATGAGCAGTTCTTC
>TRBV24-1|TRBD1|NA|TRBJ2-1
CATSEFEGRTGSDEQFF
TGTGCCACCAGTGAATTTGAGGGCCGGACAGGGTCGGATGAGCAGTTCTTC
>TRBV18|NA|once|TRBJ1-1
CASSPIEDTEAFF
TGTGCCAGCTCACCTATCGAGGACACTGAAGCTTTCTTT
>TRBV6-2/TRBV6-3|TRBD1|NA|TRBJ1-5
CASSYSGQGAPTTNQPQHF
TGTGCCAGCAGTTACTCGGGACAGGGGGCGCCGACAACTAATCAGCCCCAGCATTTT
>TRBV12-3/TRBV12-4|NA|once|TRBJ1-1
CASSRAGTEAFF
TGTGCCAGCAGTCGAGCAGGGACTGAAGCTTTCTTT
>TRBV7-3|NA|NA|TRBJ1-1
CASSFGGAGGTEAFF
TGTGCCAGCAGCTTCGGAGGGGCCGGGGGCACTGAAGCTTTCTTT
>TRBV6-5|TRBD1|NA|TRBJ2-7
CASSYLGTGSYEQYF
TGTGCCAGCAGTTACCTTGGGACAGGCTCCTACGAGCAGTACTTC
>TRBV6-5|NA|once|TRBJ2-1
CASNALFLYNEQFF
TGTGCCAGCAACGCCCTATTTCTCTACAATGAGCAGTTCTTC
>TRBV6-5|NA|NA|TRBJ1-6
CASRSGTGGNSPLHF
TGTGCCAGCAGAAGCGGGACGGGTGGAAATTCACCCCTCCACTTT
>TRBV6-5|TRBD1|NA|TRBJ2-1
CASRITGGIYNEQFF
TGTGCCAGCAGGATCACAGGGGGCATCTACAATGAGCAGTTCTTC
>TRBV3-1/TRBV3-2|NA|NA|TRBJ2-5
CASSRSGTQYF
TGTGCCAGCAGCCGAAGCGGGACCCAGTACTTC
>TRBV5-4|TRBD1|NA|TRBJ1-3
CASSFQGAGNTIYF
TGTGCCAGCAGCTTTCAGGGGGCTGGAAACACCATATATTTT
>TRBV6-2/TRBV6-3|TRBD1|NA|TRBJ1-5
CASSYPGGAEIQPQHF
TGTGCCAGCAGTTACCCAGGGGGCGCAGAAATTCAGCCCCAGCATTTT
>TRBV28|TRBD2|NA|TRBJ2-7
CASSFGPQRENYEQYF
TGTGCCAGCAGTTTTGGCCCCCAGCGGGAGAACTACGAGCAGTACTTC